These 27 T cell receptor beta chains were sequenced from one sample in a study of a mutant IDH1 vaccine in newly diagnosed glioma (dated by TCRdb to the early 2020s). Preparation of the library involved the immunoSEQ multiplex PCR assay. Sourced from immuneACCESS, this table was stored by TCRdb with only in-frame sequences that have V and J called. A share of the clones is absent; for the studies checked, an unresolved V gene accounts for under half, and the remainder has no known explanation. Here the sample has about 96,000 clones; roughly 77% occur a single time. 6% to 8% of the sample is taken by the ten largest. Explained via the paper, the time point label denotes: baseline, week 1 (first vaccination visit). Read against the paper, the sample's treatment or condition label means: pre-vaccination baseline after standard-of-care therapy. The source was PBMCs, collected from a glioma patient treated with radiotherapy, temozolomide or both. Receptor source: a man between 40 and 49 years old with glioma.

Written as DNA, the CDR3 is TGTGCCAGTAGCCGGGACAGGGGGCTAGGTGGCTACACCTTC. This sequence encodes CASSRDRGLGGYTF. The chain joins TRBV19 to TRBJ1-2; 12 nucleotides agree with TRBD1. The CDR3 consists of 14 residues. V dropped 6 bases and J dropped 7; count of bases not matched to a gene: 6. The germline V gene has CDR1 LNHDA and CDR2 SQIVND (reference sequence).

This sequence joins TRBV4-3 and TRBJ2-5; perhaps TRBD2 as D (6 bases). The CDR3 extends over 14 amino acids. CDR1 and CDR2 (germline): LGHNA, YSLEER. With 3 bases removed from V and 4 bases from J, the gap between germline ends came to 12 bases. The CDR3 DNA reads as TGCGCCAGCAGCCAGGAGGGGCCGTCAGAGACCCAGTACTTC. Translation gives CASSQEGPSETQYF.

Only a few counts were recorded for this clone. The chain links TRBV9 to TRBJ2-2, with 8 bases aligning to TRBD1. Unmatched junction bases numbered 12, after V lost 5 bases and J lost 6 bases. The germline V gene encodes CDR1 SGDLS and CDR2 YYNGEE. The CDR3 length is 16 residues. As DNA, the CDR3 is TGTGCCAGCAGGGCGGAAGGCAGGGGGCTTTCCGGGGAGCTGTTTTTT. Translated, it gives CASRAEGRGLSGELFF.

The chain links TRBV6-1 to TRBJ1-4, with D possibly matching TRBD1 (5 bases). The V end was cut by 4 bases, the J end by 5 bases, with 11 bases between. The CDR3 is 14 amino acids. CDR1 MNHNS and CDR2 SASEGT come from the germline V gene. The CDR3 reads CASSAGTANEKLFF. The DNA for the CDR3 is TGTGCCAGCAGTGCCGGGACGGCAAATGAAAAACTGTTTTTT.

The V call is TRBV4-2, the J call TRBJ1-2, with D maybe TRBD1 (6 bases). Trimming pared 5 bases from V and 2 bases from J, leaving 18 bases between. The CDR3 extends over 16 amino acids. CDR1 is LGHNA, CDR2 YNFKEQ, per germline. DNA for the CDR3: TGTGCCAGCAGCAGTGCCGGGACAACCGCGAACTATGGCTACACCTTC. Translated, it gives CASSSAGTTANYGYTF.

The rearrangement links TRBV5-6 to TRBJ2-5; weak D call: TRBD1 (6 bases). Germline V gene sequence: CDR1 SGHDT, CDR2 YYEEEE. The CDR3 runs to 15 residues. Deletions cut 4 bases from V and 2 bases from J, with 15 bases between. In DNA form, the CDR3 reads TGTGCCAGCAGCCCATACAGACAGGTTCAAGAGACCCAGTACTTC. It encodes CASSPYRQVQETQYF.

The V call is TRBV5-1, the J call TRBJ1-2; D call uncertain. This CDR3 has 13 residues. Germline V CDR1 and CDR2: SGHRS, YFSETQ. V was cut by 0 bases and J by 2 bases, with 5 bases left in between. CDR3 sequence (DNA): TGCGCCAGCAGCTTGGGGCCGAACTATGGCTACACCTTC. This translates into CASSLGPNYGYTF.

J is TRBJ2-3 and V is TRBV4-3; 8 positions match TRBD1. CDR1 is LGHNA, CDR2 YSLEER, per germline. The CDR3 runs 17 residues. The junction had 6 bases not matched to a gene; V was cut back by 1 base and J by 0 bases. The CDR3 sequence is CASSQGARGPSTDTQYF. CDR3 DNA: TGCGCCAGCAGCCAAGGAGCCAGGGGGCCCAGCACAGATACGCAGTATTTT.

The rearrangement joins TRBV9 to TRBJ2-2, with D perhaps assigned TRBD1 or TRBD2 (5 bases each). The V gene lost 0 bases and the J gene lost 0 bases, with 9 bases spanning the gap. This CDR3 has 16 residues. Germline V gene lookup returns CDR1 SGDLS and CDR2 YYNGEE. The CDR3 bases are TGTGCCAGCAGCGTAGACGGGACCCCGAACACCGGGGAGCTGTTTTTT. Its translation is CASSVDGTPNTGELFF.

This clone was counted between two and nine times. The chain has TRBV10-3 and TRBJ2-7; 10 bases agree with TRBD2. With V trimmed by 11 bases and J by 4 bases, 8 bases remained unmatched. Germline CDR1 is ENHRY and CDR2 is SYGVKD. The length of the CDR3 is 13 residues. The CDR3 nucleotides read TGTGCCTCCAGTGGGACTAGCGCATACGAGCAGTACTTC. This codes for CASSGTSAYEQYF.

V usage is TRBV9 and J usage is TRBJ2-7; 11 bases map to TRBD1. The CDR3 length is 18 residues. Per germline, CDR1 SGDLS and CDR2 YYNGEE. The junction had 8 bases not matched to a gene; V was cut back by 0 bases and J by 0 bases. The CDR3 DNA is TGTGCCAGCAGCGTAGCTCCTGGACAGGGGGCTGCCTCCTACGAGCAGTACTTC. Its translation is CASSVAPGQGAASYEQYF.

The chain has TRBV14 and TRBJ2-1; 7 bases match TRBD1. J gave up 3 bases and V 6 bases, and 5 bases lay outside the gene matches. The CDR3 spans 14 residues. The germline CDR1 and CDR2 sequences are SGHDN and FVKESK. CDR3 protein: CASRGDRYYNEQFF. CDR3 coding DNA: TGTGCCAGCAGGGGGGACAGATACTACAATGAGCAGTTCTTC.

V is TRBV5-6 and J is TRBJ1-2; the match to TRBD1 covers 7 bases. Germline CDR1 reads SGHDT; CDR2 reads YYEEEE. The CDR3 contains 13 residues. The V and J ends lost 5 bases and 6 bases, in that order; junction bases with no gene match: 7. CDR3 nucleotide sequence: TGTGCCAGCAGTGTGGGGACAGACCATGGCTACACCTTC. Translating it yields CASSVGTDHGYTF.

J is TRBJ2-7 and V is TRBV7-6; 10 nucleotides align to TRBD1. With V trimmed by 1 base and J by 6 bases, 12 bases remained unmatched. The CDR3 loop spans 17 amino acids. Looked up from germline, CDR1 is SGHVS and CDR2 is FNYEAQ. Written as DNA, the CDR3 is TGTGCCAGCAGCTTAGGAAGGGCACCGGGACAGGGGAGCGAGCAGTACTTC. This gives the protein CASSLGRAPGQGSEQYF.

This sequence joins TRBV11-2 and TRBJ2-7; possibly TRBD1 for D (6 bases). The CDR3 runs 14 residues. The germline V gene has CDR1 SGHAT and CDR2 FQNNGV. Deletions cut 5 bases from V and 0 bases from J, with 11 bases between. The DNA for the CDR3 is TGTGCCAGCAGCATCGACAGGTACTCCTACGAGCAGTACTTC. Protein: CASSIDRYSYEQYF.

The chain carries TRBV4-1 and TRBJ2-5, with TRBD2 as a possible D gene (5 bases). This CDR3 has 16 amino acids. Trimming stripped 0 bases from V and 4 bases from J, with 15 bases between. Germline CDR1 is MGHRA and CDR2 is YSYEKL. The CDR3 DNA reads TGCGCCAGCAGCCAAGATCCCGGGGAAGGTCGAGAGACCCAGTACTTC. Translation gives CASSQDPGEGRETQYF.

The chain recombines TRBV2 with TRBJ1-2; D may be TRBD1 (5 bases). The length of the CDR3 is 13 residues. The ends were cut back, 4 bases at V and 0 bases at J, with 6 bases in the middle. Germline V gives CDR1 SNHLY, CDR2 FYNNEI. The CDR3 bases are TGTGCCAGCAGTGCGACAGCTAACTATGGCTACACCTTC. It codes for CASSATANYGYTF.

The chain carries TRBV6-5 and TRBJ2-7; a weak D match, TRBD1 (6 bases). Germline V gives CDR1 MNHEY, CDR2 SVGAGI. The CDR3 length is 12 residues. V shed 8 bases and J shed 1 base, with 9 bases lying between them. The CDR3 coding sequence is TGTGCCAGCTCCGGACAGTCCTACGAGCAGTACTTC. It translates to CASSGQSYEQYF.

The CDR3 DNA sequence: TGTGCCAGCATCATAGGGGCAATGAACACTGAAGCTTTCTTT. Its protein product is CASIIGAMNTEAFF. The V gene is TRBV28, the J gene TRBJ1-1, with D tentatively TRBD1 (5 bases). This CDR3 contains 14 residues. CDR1 is MDHEN, CDR2 SYDVKM, per germline. V lost 7 bases and J 0 bases, leaving 12 bases between the germline ends.

This chain joins TRBV19 and TRBJ1-6, with D tentatively TRBD1 (5 bases). The germline V gene encodes CDR1 LNHDA and CDR2 SQIVND (reference sequence). The CDR3 is 15 residues long. V was shortened by 3 bases and J by 5 bases, with 11 bases between the two germline ends. The DNA for the CDR3 is TGTGCCAGTAGTATCCGCGGGGCCGATAATTCACCCCTCCACTTT. Translated, it gives CASSIRGADNSPLHF.

The chain combines TRBV6-5 with TRBJ2-7, with TRBD2 matching over 11 bases. J gave up 8 bases and V 6 bases, and 9 bases lay outside the gene matches. The CDR3 loop spans 14 amino acids. Germline CDR1 reads MNHEY; CDR2 reads SVGAGI. CDR3 DNA sequence: TGTGCCAGCAGGCAGGCAGGGACTAGCGGACAGCAGTACTTC. It translates to CASRQAGTSGQQYF.

The chain joins TRBV6-6 to TRBJ1-2; tentative D call: TRBD1 (5 bases). Between the trimmed V and J ends, which lost 7 bases and 7 bases, there was a span of 16 bases. Per the germline V gene, CDR1 is MNHNY and CDR2 is SVGAGI (reference sequence). This CDR3 is built from 13 residues. CDR3 amino acids: CASKITGLGGYTF. In DNA form, the CDR3 reads TGTGCCAGCAAAATTACAGGTTTAGGTGGCTACACCTTC.

V gene TRBV5-8 combines with J gene TRBJ1-1; no definite D call. This CDR3 spans 14 amino acids. Germline loops: CDR1 SGHTS, CDR2 YDEGEE. V dropped 4 bases and J dropped 4 bases, with 14 bases sitting between them. The CDR3 nucleotides read TGTGCCAGCAGCCCTCTGGGGTCTTTCACTGAAGCTTTCTTT. Amino acids: CASSPLGSFTEAFF.

The chain recombines TRBV28 with TRBJ2-7; 14 bases map to TRBD2. The ends lost 4 bases at V and 5 bases at J; junction bases unmatched: 4. This CDR3 is 15 amino acids long. Germline CDR1 and CDR2: MDHEN and SYDVKM. The CDR3 DNA is TGTGCCAGCAGTTGGACTAGCGGGAGGTGGCACGAGCAGTACTTC. This encodes CASSWTSGRWHEQYF. The full variable domain, in which reference TRBV28 and TRBJ2-7 provide the parts outside the CDR3, is DVKVTQSSRYLVKRTGEKVFLECVQDMDHENMFWYRQDPGLGLRLIYFSYDVKMKEKGDIPEGYSVSREKKERFSLILESASTNQTSMYLCASSWTSGRWHEQYFGPGTRLTVT.

Here the CDR3 reads CASSYRDFNTIYF. The CDR3 nucleotides are TGTGCCAGCAGCTACAGGGATTTCAACACCATATATTTT. This rearrangement joins TRBV7-8 to TRBJ1-3; tentative D call: TRBD1 (6 bases). The germline V and J ends were trimmed by 4 bases and 7 bases, with 11 bases remaining between them. CDR1 and CDR2 from the germline V gene are SGHVS and FQNEAQ. CDR3 size: 13 residues.

The chain combines TRBV5-1 with TRBJ2-3, with TRBD2 matching 13 bases. The CDR3 totals 16 residues. The V segment lost 4 bases and the J segment 3 bases; nucleotides outside the gene matches: 5. Per the germline V gene, CDR1 is SGHRS and CDR2 is YFSETQ. The CDR3 is CASSRLGLAGTDTQYF. The CDR3 nucleotides read TGCGCCAGCAGCCGCCTGGGACTAGCGGGGACAGATACGCAGTATTTT. Full variable domain (missing parts from reference TRBV5-1 and TRBJ2-3): KAGVTQTPRYLIKTRGQQVTLSCSPISGHRSVSWYQQTPGQGLQFLFEYFSETQRNKGNFPGRFSGRQFSNSRSEMNVSTLELGDSALYLCASSRLGLAGTDTQYFGPGTRLTVL.

The V gene is TRBV9, the J gene TRBJ2-3, with D unclear. Trimming left V 1 base short and J 0 bases short, with 12 bases between. Per the germline V gene, CDR1 is SGDLS and CDR2 is YYNGEE. This CDR3 is built from 16 residues. The CDR3 loop is CASSVPDGSSTDTQYF. CDR3 nucleotide sequence: TGTGCCAGCAGCGTACCGGACGGGTCTAGCACAGATACGCAGTATTTT.